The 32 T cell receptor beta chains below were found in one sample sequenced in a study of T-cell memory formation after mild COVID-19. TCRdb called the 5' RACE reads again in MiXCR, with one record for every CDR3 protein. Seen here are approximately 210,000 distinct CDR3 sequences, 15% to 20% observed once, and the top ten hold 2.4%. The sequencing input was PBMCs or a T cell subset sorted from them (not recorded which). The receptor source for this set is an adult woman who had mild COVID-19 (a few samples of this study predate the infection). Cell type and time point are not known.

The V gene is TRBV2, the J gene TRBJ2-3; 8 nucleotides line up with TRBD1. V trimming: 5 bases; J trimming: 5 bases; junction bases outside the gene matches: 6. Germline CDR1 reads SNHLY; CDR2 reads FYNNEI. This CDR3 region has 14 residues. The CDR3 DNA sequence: TGTGCCAGCAGTCGACAGGGGCTGGTAGATACGCAGTATTTT. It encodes CASSRQGLVDTQYF.

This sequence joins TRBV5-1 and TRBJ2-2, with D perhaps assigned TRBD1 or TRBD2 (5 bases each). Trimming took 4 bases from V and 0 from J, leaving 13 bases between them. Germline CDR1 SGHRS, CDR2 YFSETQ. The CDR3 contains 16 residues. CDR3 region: CASSRSTAANTGELFF. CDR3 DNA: TGCGCCAGCAGCAGGTCGACAGCGGCGAACACCGGGGAGCTGTTTTTT.

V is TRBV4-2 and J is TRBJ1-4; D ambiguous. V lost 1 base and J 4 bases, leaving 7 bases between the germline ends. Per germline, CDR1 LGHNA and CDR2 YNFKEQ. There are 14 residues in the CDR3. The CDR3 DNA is TGTGCCAGCAGCCAAGCTGGGTTTAATGAAAAACTGTTTTTT. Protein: CASSQAGFNEKLFF.

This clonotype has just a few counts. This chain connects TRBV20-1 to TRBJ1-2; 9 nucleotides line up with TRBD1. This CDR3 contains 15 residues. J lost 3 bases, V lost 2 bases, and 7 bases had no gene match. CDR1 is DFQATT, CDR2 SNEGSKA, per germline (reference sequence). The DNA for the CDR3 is TGCAGTGCTAGACCAACCGGGACAGGGCACTATGGCTACACCTTC. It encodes CSARPTGTGHYGYTF.

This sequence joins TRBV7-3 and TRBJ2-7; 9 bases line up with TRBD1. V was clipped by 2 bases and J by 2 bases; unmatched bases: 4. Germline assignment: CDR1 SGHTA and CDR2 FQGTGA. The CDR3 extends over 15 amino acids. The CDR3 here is CASSLGDRDAYEQYF. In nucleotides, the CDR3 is TGTGCCAGCAGCTTAGGGGACAGGGACGCCTACGAGCAGTACTTC.

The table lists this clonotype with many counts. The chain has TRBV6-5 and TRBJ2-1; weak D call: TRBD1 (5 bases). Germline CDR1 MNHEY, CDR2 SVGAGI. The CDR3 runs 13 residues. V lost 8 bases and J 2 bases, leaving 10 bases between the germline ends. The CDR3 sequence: CASRRTTYNEQFF. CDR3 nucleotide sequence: TGTGCCAGCCGAAGGACAACCTACAATGAGCAGTTCTTC.

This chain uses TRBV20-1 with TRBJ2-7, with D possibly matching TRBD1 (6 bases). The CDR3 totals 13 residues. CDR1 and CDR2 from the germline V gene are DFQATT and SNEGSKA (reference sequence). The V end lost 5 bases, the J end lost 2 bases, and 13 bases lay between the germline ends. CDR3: CSAGQGLPYEQYF. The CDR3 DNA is TGCAGTGCTGGCCAGGGGCTTCCCTACGAGCAGTACTTC.

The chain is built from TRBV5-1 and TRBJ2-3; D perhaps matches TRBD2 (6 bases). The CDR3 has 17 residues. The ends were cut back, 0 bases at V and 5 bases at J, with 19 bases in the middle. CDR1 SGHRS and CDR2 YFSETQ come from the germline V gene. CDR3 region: CASSLAPGRGLEDTQYF. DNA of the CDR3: TGCGCCAGCAGCTTGGCCCCCGGGAGAGGTTTAGAAGATACGCAGTATTTT. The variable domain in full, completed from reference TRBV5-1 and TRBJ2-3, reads KAGVTQTPRYLIKTRGQQVTLSCSPISGHRSVSWYQQTPGQGLQFLFEYFSETQRNKGNFPGRFSGRQFSNSRSEMNVSTLELGDSALYLCASSLAPGRGLEDTQYFGPGTRLTVL.

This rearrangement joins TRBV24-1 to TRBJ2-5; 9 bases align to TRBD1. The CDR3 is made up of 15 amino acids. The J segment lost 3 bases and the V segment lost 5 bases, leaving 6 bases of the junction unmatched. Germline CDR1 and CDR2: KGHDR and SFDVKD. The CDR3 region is CATSVGQGLEETQYF. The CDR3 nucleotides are TGTGCCACCAGTGTTGGACAGGGGTTGGAAGAGACCCAGTACTTC.

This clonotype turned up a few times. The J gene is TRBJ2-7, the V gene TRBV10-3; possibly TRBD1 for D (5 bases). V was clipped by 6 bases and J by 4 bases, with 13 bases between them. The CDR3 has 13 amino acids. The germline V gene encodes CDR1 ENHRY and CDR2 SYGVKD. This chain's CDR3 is CAIRGPPEYEQYF. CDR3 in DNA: TGTGCCATCAGGGGGCCTCCCGAATACGAGCAGTACTTC.

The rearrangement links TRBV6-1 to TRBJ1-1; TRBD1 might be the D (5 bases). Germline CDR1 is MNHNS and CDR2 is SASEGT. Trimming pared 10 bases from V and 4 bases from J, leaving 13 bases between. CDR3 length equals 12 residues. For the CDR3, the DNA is TGTGCCACGACCGGTGGGGGCACTGAAGCTTTCTTT. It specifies CATTGGGTEAFF.

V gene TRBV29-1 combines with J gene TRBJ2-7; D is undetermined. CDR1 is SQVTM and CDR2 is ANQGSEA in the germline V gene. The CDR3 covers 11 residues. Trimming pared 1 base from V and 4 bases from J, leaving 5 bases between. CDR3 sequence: CSVEVGYEQYF. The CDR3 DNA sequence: TGCAGCGTTGAAGTAGGGTACGAGCAGTACTTC.

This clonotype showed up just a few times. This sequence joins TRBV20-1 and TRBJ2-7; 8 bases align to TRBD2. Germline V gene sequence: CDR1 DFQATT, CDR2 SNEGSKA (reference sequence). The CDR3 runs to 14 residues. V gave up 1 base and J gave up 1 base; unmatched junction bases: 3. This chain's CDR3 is CSARGRGVSYEQYF. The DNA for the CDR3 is TGCAGTGCTAGAGGGCGGGGGGTATCCTACGAGCAGTACTTC.

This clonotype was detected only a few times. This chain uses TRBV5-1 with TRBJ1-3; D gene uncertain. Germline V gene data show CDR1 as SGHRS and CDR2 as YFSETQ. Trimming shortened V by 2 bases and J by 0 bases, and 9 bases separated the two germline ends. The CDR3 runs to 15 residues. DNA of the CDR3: TGCGCCAGCAGCTTATCGACCACCTCTGGAAACACCATATATTTT. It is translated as CASSLSTTSGNTIYF.

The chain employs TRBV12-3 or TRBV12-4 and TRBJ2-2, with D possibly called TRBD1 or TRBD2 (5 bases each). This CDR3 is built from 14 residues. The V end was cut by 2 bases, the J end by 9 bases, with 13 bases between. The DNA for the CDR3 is TGTGCCAGCAGTTTACCCACTAGGGGTAGGGAGCTGTTTTTT. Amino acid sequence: CASSLPTRGRELFF.

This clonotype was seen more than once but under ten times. In DNA, the CDR3 is TGCAGTGCTACAATCGGACAGGGGGCCAACGAGCAGTACTTC. Amino acids: CSATIGQGANEQYF. This chain joins TRBV20-1 and TRBJ2-7, with TRBD1 identical over 11 bases. CDR3 size: 14 residues. The germline V gene encodes CDR1 DFQATT and CDR2 SNEGSKA (reference sequence). Losses at the gene ends were 4 bases for V and 5 bases for J; bases not matched to a gene: 7.

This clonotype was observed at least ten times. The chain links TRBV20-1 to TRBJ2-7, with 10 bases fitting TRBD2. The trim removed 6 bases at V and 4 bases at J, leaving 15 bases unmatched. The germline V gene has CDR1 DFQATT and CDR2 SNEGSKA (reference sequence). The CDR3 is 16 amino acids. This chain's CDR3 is CSAIPTSSGSLYEQYF. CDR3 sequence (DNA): TGCAGTGCCATTCCGACATCTAGCGGGAGTTTATACGAGCAGTACTTC.

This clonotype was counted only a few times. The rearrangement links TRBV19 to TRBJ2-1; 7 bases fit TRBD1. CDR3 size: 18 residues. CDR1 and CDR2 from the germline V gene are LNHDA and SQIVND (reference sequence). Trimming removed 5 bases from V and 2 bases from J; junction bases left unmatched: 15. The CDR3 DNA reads TGTGCCAGTAGTCGGGACAGAAGGTCGGGGTCAACCTACAATGAGCAGTTCTTC. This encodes CASSRDRRSGSTYNEQFF.

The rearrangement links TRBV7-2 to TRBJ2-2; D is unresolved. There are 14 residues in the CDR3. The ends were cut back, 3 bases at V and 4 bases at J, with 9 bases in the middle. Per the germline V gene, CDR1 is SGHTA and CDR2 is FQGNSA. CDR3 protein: CASSLDGVTGELFF. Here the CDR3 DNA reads TGTGCCAGCAGCTTGGATGGGGTCACCGGGGAGCTGTTTTTT.

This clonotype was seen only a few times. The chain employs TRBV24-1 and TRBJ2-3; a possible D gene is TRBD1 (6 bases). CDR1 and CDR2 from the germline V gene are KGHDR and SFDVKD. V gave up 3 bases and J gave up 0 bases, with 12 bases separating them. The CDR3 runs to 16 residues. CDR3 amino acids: CATSDPGTQSTDTQYF. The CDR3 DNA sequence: TGTGCCACCAGTGATCCCGGGACACAAAGCACAGATACGCAGTATTTT.

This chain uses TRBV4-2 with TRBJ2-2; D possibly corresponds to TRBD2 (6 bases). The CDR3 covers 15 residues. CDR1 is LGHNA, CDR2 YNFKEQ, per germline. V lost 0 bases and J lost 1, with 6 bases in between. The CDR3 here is CASSQEGGNTGELFF. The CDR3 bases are TGTGCCAGCAGCCAAGAGGGGGGGAACACCGGGGAGCTGTTTTTT.

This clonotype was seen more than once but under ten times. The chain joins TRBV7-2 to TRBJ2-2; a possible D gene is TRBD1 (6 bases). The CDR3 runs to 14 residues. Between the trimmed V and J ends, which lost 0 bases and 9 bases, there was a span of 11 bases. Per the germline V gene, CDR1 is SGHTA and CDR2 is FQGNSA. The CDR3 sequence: CASSLATGNRELFF. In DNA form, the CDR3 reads TGTGCCAGCAGCTTAGCCACAGGGAACCGGGAGCTGTTTTTT.

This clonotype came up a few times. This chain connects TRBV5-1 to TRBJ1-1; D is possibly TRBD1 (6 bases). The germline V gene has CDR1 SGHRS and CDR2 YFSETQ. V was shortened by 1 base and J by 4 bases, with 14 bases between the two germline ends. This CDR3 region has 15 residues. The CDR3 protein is CASSLTGTGGTEAFF. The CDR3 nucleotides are TGCGCCAGCAGCTTGACAGGGACCGGAGGCACTGAAGCTTTCTTT.

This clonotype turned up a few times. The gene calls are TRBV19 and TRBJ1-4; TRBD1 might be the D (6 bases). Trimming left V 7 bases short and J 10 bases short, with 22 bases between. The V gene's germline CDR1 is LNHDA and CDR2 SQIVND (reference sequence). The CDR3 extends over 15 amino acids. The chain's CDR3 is CASITTGHSPRKLFF. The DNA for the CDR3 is TGTGCCAGTATTACTACGGGACATAGTCCCCGAAAACTGTTTTTT. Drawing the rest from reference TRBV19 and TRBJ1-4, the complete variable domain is DGGITQSPKYLFRKEGQNVTLSCEQNLNHDAMYWYRQDPGQGLRLIYYSQIVNDFQKGDIAEGYSVSREKKESFPLTVTSAQKNPTAFYLCASITTGHSPRKLFFGSGTQLSVL.

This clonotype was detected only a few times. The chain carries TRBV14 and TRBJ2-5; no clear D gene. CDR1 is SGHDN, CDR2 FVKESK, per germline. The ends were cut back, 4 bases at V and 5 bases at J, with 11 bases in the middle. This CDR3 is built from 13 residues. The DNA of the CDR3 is TGTGCCAGCAGCCCCAGGTTCCGGGAGACCCAGTACTTC. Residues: CASSPRFRETQYF.

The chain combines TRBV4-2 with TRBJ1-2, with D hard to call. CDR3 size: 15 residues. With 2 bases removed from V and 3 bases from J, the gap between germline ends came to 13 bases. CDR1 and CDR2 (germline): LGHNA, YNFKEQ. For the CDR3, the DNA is TGTGCCAGCAGCCAAAATTCACTCGGGGACTATGGCTACACCTTC. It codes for CASSQNSLGDYGYTF.

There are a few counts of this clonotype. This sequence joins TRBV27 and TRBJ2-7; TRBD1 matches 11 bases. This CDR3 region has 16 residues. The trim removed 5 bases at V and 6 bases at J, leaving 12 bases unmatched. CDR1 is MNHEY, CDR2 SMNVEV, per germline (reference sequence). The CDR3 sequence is CASSPGTGGLAGEQYF. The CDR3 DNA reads TGTGCCAGCAGTCCCGGGACAGGGGGGTTGGCGGGCGAGCAGTACTTC.

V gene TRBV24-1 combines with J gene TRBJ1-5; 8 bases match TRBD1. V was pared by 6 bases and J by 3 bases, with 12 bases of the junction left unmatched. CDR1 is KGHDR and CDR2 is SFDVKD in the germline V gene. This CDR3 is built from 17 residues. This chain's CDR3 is CATSMSRTGPLNQPQHF. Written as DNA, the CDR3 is TGTGCCACCAGTATGTCCCGGACAGGGCCCCTCAATCAGCCCCAGCATTTT.

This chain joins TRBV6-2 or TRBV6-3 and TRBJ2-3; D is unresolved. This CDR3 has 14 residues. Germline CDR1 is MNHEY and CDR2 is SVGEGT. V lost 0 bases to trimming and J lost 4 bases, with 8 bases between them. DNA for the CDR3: TGTGCCAGCAGTTACTCCTCCTTATCAGATACGCAGTATTTT. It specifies CASSYSSLSDTQYF.

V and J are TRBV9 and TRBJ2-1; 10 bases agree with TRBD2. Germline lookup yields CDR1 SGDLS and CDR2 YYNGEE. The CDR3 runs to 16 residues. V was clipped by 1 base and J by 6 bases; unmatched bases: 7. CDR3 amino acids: CASSVLASGSRNEQFF. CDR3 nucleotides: TGTGCCAGCAGCGTATTGGCTAGCGGGAGTCGCAATGAGCAGTTCTTC. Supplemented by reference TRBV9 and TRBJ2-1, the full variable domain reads DSGVTQTPKHLITATGQRVTLRCSPRSGDLSVYWYQQSLDQGLQFLIQYYNGEERAKGNILERFSAQQFPDLHSELNLSSLELGDSALYFCASSVLASGSRNEQFFGPGTRLTVL.

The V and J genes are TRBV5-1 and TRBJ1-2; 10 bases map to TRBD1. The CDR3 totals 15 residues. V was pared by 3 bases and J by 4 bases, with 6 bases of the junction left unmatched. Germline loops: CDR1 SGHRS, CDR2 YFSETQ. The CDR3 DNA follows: TGCGCCAGCAGCTCGGGGACAGGGGACCTCTATGGCTACACCTTC. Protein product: CASSSGTGDLYGYTF.

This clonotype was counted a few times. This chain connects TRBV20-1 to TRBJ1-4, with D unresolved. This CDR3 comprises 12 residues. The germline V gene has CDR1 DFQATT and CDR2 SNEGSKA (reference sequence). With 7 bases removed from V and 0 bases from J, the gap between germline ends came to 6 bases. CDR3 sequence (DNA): TGCAGTGGGGTTGCAACTAATGAAAAACTGTTTTTT. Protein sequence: CSGVATNEKLFF.